This TCR beta chain is drawn from a study of blood T cells in healthy people across ages. Study context: Capture via template switching afforded approximately one barcoded beta molecule per two T cells.

This clonotype turned up a few times. The germline CDR1 and CDR2 sequences are SNHLY and FYNNEI. The CDR3 length is 14 residues. A second about 6 to 11 cycle PCR used barcoded and J-beta primers. The template-switch adaptor was a 5' adaptor with 12 random nucleotides. It tagged each cDNA molecule. MiXCR, run by TCRdb on the 5' RACE reads, gives a single entry per CDR3 protein. The repertoire has some 1,000,000 distinct CDR3 sequences, roughly a quarter of them found once; the top ten carry around 0.75%. In addition, the sample was reused for a study of T cells of mothers and their children. In that study: Slightly higher but non-significant overlap marked related mother-child pairs versus unrelated pairs.

Sequencing input: blood. This receptor was obtained from a girl aged 2 to 10 in good health. The chain uses TRBV2 and TRBJ2-1, with 9 bases aligning to TRBD2. The J call is in doubt because the DNA end fits TRBJ2-5 better. DNA of the CDR3: TGTGCCACTTTTGCGGGGGGGCTCCAAGAGACCCAGTACTTC. Its translation: CATFAGGLQETQYF.